The rows below give T cell receptor beta chains drawn from one sample of a study of tumor-infiltrating lymphocytes in primary liver carcinoma. TCRdb redid the calling of the multiplex PCR reads with MiXCR, one entry per CDR3 protein. The sample includes 110,000 or so distinct CDR3 sequences, approximately 80% of them seen just once. Sequenced input: liver tumor tissue from sampling region 3. The receptors originated from a man aged 35 to 55 with primary liver carcinoma and hepatitis B virus infection. The CDR3 runs from the conserved cysteine through the conserved F or W. The D gene is left open where the match is weak. Part of the rows lack a size; the others show once, few, many or a class for expanded clones.

J | D | V | size | DNA | CDR3
TRBJ2-1 | TRBD2 | TRBV12-3/TRBV12-4 | NA | TGTGCAAGCAGTCACGGGACTAGTAATCCCTTC | CASSHGTSNPF
TRBJ2-1 | NA | TRBV5-6 | NA | TGTGGCAGCAGCTTACTAGGGACCGAAGGGGCGAGTGAGCAGTTCTTC | CGSSLLGTEGASEQFF
TRBJ2-2 | NA | TRBV29-1 | NA | TGCAGCGTTGCTCTGTGGGGGGATCTCGGGGAGCTGTTTTTT | CSVALWGDLGELFF
TRBJ2-2 | TRBD2 | TRBV29-1 | NA | TGCGGCGTTGGGACTAGCGTGGCGAACACGGGGGAGCTGTTATTT | CGVGTSVANTGELLF
TRBJ2-2 | NA | TRBV4-3 | few | TGCGCCAGTAGCCAAGATTGGTACGAGGAGCTGTTTTTT | CASSQDWYEELFF
TRBJ1-1 | NA | TRBV29-1 | NA | TGCAGCGTCCGCCCGTCCGGAAGTAACACTGAAGCTTTCTTT | CSVRPSGSNTEAFF
TRBJ2-7 | NA | TRBV14 | NA | TGCGCCAACAGCAGAGACCGCGAGCAGTACTTC | CANSRDREQYF
TRBJ1-2 | NA | TRBV2 | NA | TGTACCAGCAGTGATCGTCGGGTCTCGGGTGGATACACCTTC | CTSSDRRVSGGYTF
TRBJ2-1 | TRBD1 | TRBV14 | NA | TGTGCCAGCAGCCAGGAGGATCAGGGGACAGGGTACAATGAGCGGTTCTTC | CASSQEDQGTGYNERFF
TRBJ2-1 | TRBD2 | TRBV29-1 | once | TGCAGCGTTAGATTAGCGGGAGTGTTCTACAATGAGCAGTTCTTC | CSVRLAGVFYNEQFF
TRBJ2-7 | TRBD2 | TRBV19 | NA | TGTGCCAGTAGTCCCGGGACTAGCGCATATTACGAGCAGTACTTC | CASSPGTSAYYEQYF
TRBJ2-1 | NA | TRBV11-2 | NA | TGTGTCAGCAGTCCGGACTCGAGGTATAGAGAGCAGTTCTTC | CVSSPDSRYREQFF
TRBJ2-1 | NA | TRBV28 | many | TGTGCCAGCAGCCTAGGGACCTACAATGAGCAGTTCTTC | CASSLGTYNEQFF
TRBJ1-2 | TRBD1 | TRBV10-2 | once | TGCGCCAGCAGCGACAGGGTTAGCGGCTACGCCTTC | CASSDRVSGYAF
TRBJ2-2 | TRBD1 | TRBV25-1 | NA | TGTGCCAGCAGTGAAAGTGGCAGGGGGATCACCCGGGAGCTGTTTTTT | CASSESGRGITRELFF
TRBJ2-7 | NA | TRBV11-2 | NA | TGTGCCAGCAGCTCTAACAGGAACTCCTACAAGGAATACTTC | CASSSNRNSYKEYF
TRBJ2-1 | TRBD2 | TRBV29-1 | NA | TGCAGAATTGGACTAACGGGAGGGTTCTACAATGAGCAGTTCTTC | CRIGLTGGFYNEQFF
TRBJ1-2 | TRBD1 | TRBV28 | NA | TGTGCCAGCCACCTACCGGGACAGGGAACCAATGGCTACACATTC | CASHLPGQGTNGYTF
TRBJ2-1 | TRBD2 | TRBV6-5 | NA | TGCGCCAGCAGTTACTCCGGGACTAGCGGGAGAGTGAAAGAGCAGTTCTTC | CASSYSGTSGRVKEQFF
TRBJ2-7 | TRBD2 | TRBV29-1 | NA | TGCCGCTACCTGACTAGCGACCACGAGCAGTACTTC | CRYLTSDHEQYF
TRBJ2-1 | NA | TRBV5-5 | NA | TGTGCCAGCATCCCCATATCGGGAGTAGTCGACAATGAGCAGTTCTTC | CASIPISGVVDNEQFF
TRBJ1-5 | TRBD1 | TRBV12-3/TRBV12-4 | NA | TGTGCCAGCAACGACAGGGATAGCGATCAGCCCCAGCATTTT | CASNDRDSDQPQHF
TRBJ2-3 | NA | TRBV5-5 | NA | TGTGCCAGCTGCTTGGACGGCCGGGGCACAGATACGCAGTATTTT | CASCLDGRGTDTQYF
TRBJ2-7 | NA | TRBV11-1 | NA | TGTGTCAGCAGTGGGAGGCGATCCTACGAGCAGTACTTC | CVSSGRRSYEQYF
TRBJ2-1 | TRBD2 | TRBV28 | NA | TGTGCCAGCAGTTTGTCCGACAGTTTAGCGGGAGGGTTGCAGTTCTTC | CASSLSDSLAGGLQFF
TRBJ1-1 | TRBD1 | TRBV12-3/TRBV12-4 | NA | TGTGTCAGCAGTCCTCGGACAGGAAGGACAGCTGAAGCTTTCTTT | CVSSPRTGRTAEAFF
TRBJ2-5 | NA | TRBV11-2 | NA | TGTGCCAGCAACCCCACGGGCCAGCAGGCGGGGAAAGAGACCCAATACTTC | CASNPTGQQAGKETQYF